A selection of T cell receptor beta chains follows, all from one sample in a study of blood T cells in healthy people across ages. MiXCR, run by TCRdb on the 5' RACE reads, gives a single entry per CDR3 protein. The sample carries 750,000 or so distinct CDR3 sequences, roughly 25% recorded once. These data are also associated with another study on T cells of mothers and their children.

The specimen sequenced was blood. Receptors originate from a boy aged 5-17 years in good health. CDR3s include the opening cysteine and the closing phenylalanine or tryptophan. A D gene is named only where the DNA matches it firmly. Size values are once, few and many counts, or a class for expanded clones, and some rows have none.

abundance	v_gene	j_gene	d_gene	CDR3aa	CDR3nt
few	TRBV27	TRBJ1-4	.	CASSGSTGNEKLFF	TGTGCCAGCAGTGGGTCTACAGGGAATGAAAAACTGTTTTTT
few	TRBV5-1	TRBJ2-3	TRBD2	CASRQAAGGPDTQYF	TGCGCCAGCCGCCAGGCAGCGGGAGGACCAGATACGCAGTATTTT
.	TRBV29-1	TRBJ2-7	.	CSVESGRPNSYEQYF	TGCAGCGTTGAATCGGGTCGTCCTAATTCCTACGAGCAGTACTTC
.	TRBV3-1	TRBJ2-3	.	CASSESGDPDTQYF	TGTGCCAGCAGCGAATCCGGGGACCCAGATACGCAGTATTTT
few	TRBV19	TRBJ2-1	.	CASSIAAVLSYNEQFF	TGTGCCAGTAGTATAGCTGCAGTCCTATCCTACAATGAGCAGTTCTTC
.	TRBV7-2	TRBJ2-5	.	CASSPTVDRPQETQYF	TGCGCCAGCAGCCCCACTGTCGACAGGCCCCAAGAGACCCAGTACTTC
.	TRBV7-2	TRBJ1-1	.	CASSYRGPTEAFF	TGTGCCAGCAGTTACAGAGGGCCGACTGAAGCTTTCTTT
.	TRBV5-6	TRBJ2-7	TRBD2	CAGGTGRVAGTYEQYF	TGTGCCGGAGGCACTGGGAGGGTAGCGGGGACCTACGAGCAGTACTTC
few	TRBV3-1	TRBJ2-1	TRBD2	CASSPIGLAGEEQFF	TGTGCCAGCAGCCCCATAGGACTAGCGGGAGAGGAGCAGTTCTTC
few	TRBV28	TRBJ2-3	.	CASSPRQPQDTQYF	TGTGCCAGCAGTCCCCGACAGCCCCAGGATACGCAGTATTTT
.	TRBV27	TRBJ1-5	.	CASSSAGNQPQHF	TGTGCCAGCAGTTCAGCCGGCAATCAGCCCCAGCATTTT
few	TRBV5-1	TRBJ2-1	.	CASSLVTVGANEQFF	TGCGCCAGCAGCTTGGTGACTGTGGGAGCCAATGAGCAGTTCTTC
few	TRBV25-1	TRBJ2-7	.	CASSETGDYEQYF	TGTGCCAGCAGTGAAACGGGAGACTACGAGCAGTACTTC